The next 14 T cell receptor beta chains were all read from a single sample in a study of metastatic and nonmetastatic thyroid tumors. TCRdb re-clonotyped the PCR reads through MiXCR. Among tens of thousands of clones listed, more than 12% were seen once. Thyroid surgery took place with no prior treatment in any patient. The source material was blood. The receptors shown here come from a female donor with papillary thyroid cancer or a benign thyroid nodule (not recorded which). Some clones in this sample may be carry-over from other donors' samples.

This clone appeared many times. A read error is possible here, since a much larger clone lies one base away. This chain uses TRBV28 with TRBJ2-5, with D unclear. This CDR3 contains 12 residues. From germline, CDR1 is MDHEN and CDR2 SYDVKM. As DNA, the CDR3 is TGTTCCAGCAGTCCCGTCCCGGGGACCCAGTACTTC. Translated: CSSSPVPGTQYF.

This clone was counted ten times or more. V usage is TRBV4-2 and J usage is TRBJ1-1; D gene unclear. Per the germline V gene, CDR1 is LGHNA and CDR2 is YNFKEQ. Trimming removed 4 bases at V and 6 bases at J, with 12 bases between. The CDR3 extends over 13 amino acids. The CDR3 DNA reads as TGTGCCAGCAGCCCGTCCCGTCGGGCTGAAGCTTTCTTT. Encoded protein: CASSPSRRAEAFF.

At least ten counts were recorded for this clone. The chain recombines TRBV28 with TRBJ2-7; D gene uncertain. The CDR3 covers 11 residues. CDR1 and CDR2 from the germline V gene are MDHEN and SYDVKM. V was shortened by 2 bases and J by 5 bases, with 4 bases between the two germline ends. The CDR3 is CASSLIHEQYF. CDR3 DNA sequence: TGTGCCAGCAGTTTAATCCACGAGCAGTACTTC.

This clone has a handful of counts. Relative to the germline gene, one junction end is altered; a read error may explain this. The V and J genes are TRBV6-5 and TRBJ1-1, with 9 bases lining up with TRBD1. This CDR3 has 18 residues. Germline-derived CDR1 and CDR2 are MNHEY and SVGAGI. The CDR3 coding sequence is TGTGCCATCAGTTACTTCGTCCCGGGACAGGGACTGATTACTCAAGCTTTCTTT. It is translated as CAISYFVPGQGLITQAFF.

This clone occurred many times. The rearrangement joins TRBV12-3 or TRBV12-4 to TRBJ1-4, with D maybe TRBD1 (5 bases). The CDR3 runs 16 residues. The germline V and J ends were trimmed by 6 bases and 2 bases, with 16 bases remaining between them. CDR3 nucleotide sequence: TGTGCCAGCAGCCCGGATGGGGGAGGGACTAATGAAAAACTGTTTTTT. Translated: CASSPDGGGTNEKLFF.

This clone has a count of ten or more. The chain carries TRBV24-1 and TRBJ2-6, with 7 bases identical to TRBD1. CDR1 and CDR2 (germline): KGHDR, SFDVKD. CDR3 length: 18 amino acids. After removal of 5 bases from V and 0 bases from J, the junction contained 9 bases not matched to a gene. The CDR3 here is CATSGSGQLPSGANVLTF. CDR3 sequence (DNA): TGTGCCACCAGTGGTTCGGGACAGCTTCCCTCTGGGGCCAACGTCCTGACTTTC.

The rearrangement uses TRBV3-1 and TRBJ2-7; unclear D gene. The ends were cut back, 8 bases at V and 3 bases at J, with 20 bases in the middle. The CDR3 sequence is 15 residues long. Germline lookup yields CDR1 LGHDT and CDR2 YNNKEL (reference sequence). CDR3 loop: CASRPGPTLDYEQYF. As DNA, the CDR3 is TGTGCCAGCCGTCCTGGGCCCACCTTAGACTACGAGCAGTACTTC.

This clone has only one observation. Compared with germline, one end of the junction differs, possibly owing to a read error. This chain joins TRBV3-1 and TRBJ2-7; 9 bases map to TRBD2. The germline gives CDR1 LGHDT, CDR2 YNNKEL (reference sequence). CDR3 length: 16 residues. As DNA, the CDR3 is TGTGCCAGCGGCCAAGATACTAGCGGGTGCTCCTACGAGCAGTACTTC. Residues: CASGQDTSGCSYEQYF.

This clone has at least ten counts. A single base separates this from a much larger clone, so it may be a read error. CDR3 coding DNA: TGTGCCAGCAGTTATGGTCTCAGGGGTACTGAGGCTTTCTTT. As protein: CASSYGLRGTEAFF. V usage is TRBV6-5 and J usage is TRBJ1-1, with a tentative D call TRBD1 (6 bases). Germline assignment: CDR1 MNHEY and CDR2 SVGAGI. The CDR3 runs 14 residues.

As concerns this clone: This clone may be a read error of a much larger clone one base away. This rearrangement joins TRBV4-2 to TRBJ2-1; possible D gene TRBD2, 6 bases. This CDR3 is built from 16 residues. Germline CDR1 reads LGHNA; CDR2 reads YNFKEQ. The CDR3 loop reads CASGQWRESWYNEQFF. The CDR3 DNA reads as TGTGCCAGCGGCCAGTGGAGGGAGTCATGGTACAATGAGCAGTTCTTC.

This clone came up many times. The chain joins TRBV6-1 to TRBJ2-6, with 8 bases that match TRBD1. The CDR3 has 17 residues. Germline lookup yields CDR1 MNHNS and CDR2 SASEGT. The V gene end was trimmed by 6 bases and the J gene end by 3 bases; junction bases not matched to a gene: 10. The CDR3 sequence: CASSHLDRAGGANVLTF. The CDR3 DNA follows: TGTGCCAGCAGCCACCTGGACAGGGCTGGTGGGGCCAACGTCCTGACTTTC.

This clone was found many times. The V gene is TRBV5-5, the J gene TRBJ2-7; D is uncertain. Looked up from germline, CDR1 is SGHKS and CDR2 is YYEKEE (reference sequence). Trimming shortened V by 4 bases and J by 5 bases, and 13 bases separated the two germline ends. This CDR3 spans 13 amino acids. CDR3 sequence: CASSMRQAHEQYF. Here the CDR3 DNA reads TGTGCCAGCAGCATGAGGCAGGCCCACGAGCAGTACTTC. Together with reference TRBV5-5 and TRBJ2-7, the CDR3 gives the full variable domain: DAGVTQSPTHLIKTRGQQVTLRCSPISGHKSVSWYQQVLGQGPQFIFQYYEKEERGRGNFPDRFSARQFPNYSSELNVNALLLGDSALYLCASSMRQAHEQYFGPGTRLTVT.

This clone was observed a handful of times. A single base separates this from a much larger clone, so it may be a read error. The chain is built from TRBV29-1 and TRBJ1-2; a possible D gene is TRBD1 (6 bases). Germline V gives CDR1 SQVTM, CDR2 ANQGSEA. CDR3 size: 12 residues. The V end lost 4 bases, the J end lost 8 bases, and 14 bases lay between the germline ends. Here the CDR3 DNA reads TGCAGCGTTGCGGACAGTGGCCGGGGCTACACCTTC. It codes for CSVADSGRGYTF.

With respect to this clone: A read error is possible here, since a much larger clone lies one base away. This same CDR3 is encoded by further DNA sequences in the sample. The chain combines TRBV20-1 with TRBJ2-5; the match to TRBD1 covers 8 bases. J was trimmed by 5 bases and V by 1 base; bases with no gene match: 9. The germline V gene encodes CDR1 DFQATT and CDR2 SNEGSKA (reference sequence). The CDR3 has 15 residues. The CDR3 region is CSARVSGGGWETQYF. The CDR3 coding sequence is TGCAGTGCTAGAGTCTCAGGGGGCGGCTGGGAGACCCAGTACTTC.